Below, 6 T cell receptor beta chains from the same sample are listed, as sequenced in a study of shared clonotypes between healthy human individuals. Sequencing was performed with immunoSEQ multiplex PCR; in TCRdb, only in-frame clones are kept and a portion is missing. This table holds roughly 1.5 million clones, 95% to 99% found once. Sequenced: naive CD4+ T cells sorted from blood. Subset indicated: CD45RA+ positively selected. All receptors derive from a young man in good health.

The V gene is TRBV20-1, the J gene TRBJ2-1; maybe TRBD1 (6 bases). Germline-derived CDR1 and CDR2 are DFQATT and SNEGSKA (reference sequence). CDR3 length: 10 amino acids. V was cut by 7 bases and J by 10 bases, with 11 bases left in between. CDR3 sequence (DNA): TGCAGTGTGGGGGACACCGAGCAGTTCTTC. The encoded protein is CSVGDTEQFF.

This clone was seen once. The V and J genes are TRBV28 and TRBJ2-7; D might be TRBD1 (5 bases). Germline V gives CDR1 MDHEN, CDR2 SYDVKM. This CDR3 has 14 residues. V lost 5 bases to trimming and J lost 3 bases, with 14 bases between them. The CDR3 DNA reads TGTGCCAGCAGTCCTGCTAGGGGCCGCTACGAGCAGTACTTC. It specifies CASSPARGRYEQYF.

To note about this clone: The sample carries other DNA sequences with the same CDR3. DNA for the CDR3: TGCGCCAGCAGCTCCCCGGATAGCACAGATACGCAGTATTTT. It codes for CASSSPDSTDTQYF. The chain uses TRBV5-1 and TRBJ2-3, with no clear D. The V end was cut by 3 bases, the J end by 0 bases, with 8 bases between. Per the germline V gene, CDR1 is SGHRS and CDR2 is YFSETQ. This CDR3 is built from 14 residues.

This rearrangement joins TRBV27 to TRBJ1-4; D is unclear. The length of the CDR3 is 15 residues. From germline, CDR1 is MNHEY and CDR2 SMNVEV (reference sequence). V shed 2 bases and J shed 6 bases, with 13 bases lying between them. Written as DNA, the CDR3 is TGTGCCAGCAGTTTAAATGGTAGGGTTTATGAAAAACTGTTTTTT. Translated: CASSLNGRVYEKLFF. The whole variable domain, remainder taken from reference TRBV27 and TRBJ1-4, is EAQVTQNPRYLITVTGKKLTVTCSQNMNHEYMSWYRQDPGLGLRQIYYSMNVEVTDKGDVPEGYKVSRKEKRNFPLILESPSPNQTSLYFCASSLNGRVYEKLFFGSGTQLSVL.

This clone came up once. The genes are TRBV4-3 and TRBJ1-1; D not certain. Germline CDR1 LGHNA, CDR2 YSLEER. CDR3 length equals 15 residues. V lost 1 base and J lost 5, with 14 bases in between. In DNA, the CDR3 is TGCGCCAGCAGCCAAGTAGTCGGGTCGCATACTGAAGCTTTCTTT. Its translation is CASSQVVGSHTEAFF.

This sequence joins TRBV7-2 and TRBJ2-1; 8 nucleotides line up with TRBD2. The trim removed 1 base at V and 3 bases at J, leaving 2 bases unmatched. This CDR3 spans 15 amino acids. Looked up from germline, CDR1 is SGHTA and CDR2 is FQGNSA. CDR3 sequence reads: CASSLGGRYYNEQFF. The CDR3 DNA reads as TGTGCCAGCAGCTTAGGCGGGAGGTACTACAATGAGCAGTTCTTC.